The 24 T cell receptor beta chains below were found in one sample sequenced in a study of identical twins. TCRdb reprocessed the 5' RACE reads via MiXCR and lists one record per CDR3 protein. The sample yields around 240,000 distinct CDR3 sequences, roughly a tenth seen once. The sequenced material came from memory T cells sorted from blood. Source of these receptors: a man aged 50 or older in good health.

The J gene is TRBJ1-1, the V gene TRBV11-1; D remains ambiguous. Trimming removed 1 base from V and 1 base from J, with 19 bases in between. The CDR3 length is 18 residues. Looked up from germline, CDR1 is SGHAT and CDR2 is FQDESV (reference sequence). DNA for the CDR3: TGTGCCAGCAGCTTAGGTGTTATTAGTTTTTTCGAGAACACTGAAGCTTTCTTT. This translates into CASSLGVISFFENTEAFF.

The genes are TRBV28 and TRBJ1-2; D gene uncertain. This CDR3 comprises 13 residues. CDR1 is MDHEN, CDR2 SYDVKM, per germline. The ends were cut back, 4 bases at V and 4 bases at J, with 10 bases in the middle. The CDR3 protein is CASSSPPSYGYTF. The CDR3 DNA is TGTGCCAGCAGTTCCCCCCCCAGCTATGGCTACACCTTC.

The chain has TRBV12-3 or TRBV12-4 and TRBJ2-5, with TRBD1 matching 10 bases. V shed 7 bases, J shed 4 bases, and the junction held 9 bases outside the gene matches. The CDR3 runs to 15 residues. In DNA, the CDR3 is TGTGCCAGCACCCGACAGGGGGCGATAGGAGAGACCCAGTACTTC. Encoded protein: CASTRQGAIGETQYF.

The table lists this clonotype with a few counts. CDR3 protein: CASSNLGRNYGYTF. The CDR3 DNA is TGTGCCAGCAGCAACTTAGGGAGAAACTATGGCTACACCTTC. The rearrangement links TRBV2 to TRBJ1-2; the D is unclear. CDR3 length: 14 amino acids. Deletions cut 6 bases from V and 2 bases from J, with 13 bases between. Germline CDR1 and CDR2: SNHLY and FYNNEI.

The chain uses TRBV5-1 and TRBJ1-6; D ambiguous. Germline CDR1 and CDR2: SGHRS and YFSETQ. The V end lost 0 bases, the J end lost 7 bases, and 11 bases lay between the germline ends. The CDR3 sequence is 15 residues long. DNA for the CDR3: TGCGCCAGCAGCTTGGAAGGAGCTCTGAATTCACCCCTCCACTTT. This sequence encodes CASSLEGALNSPLHF. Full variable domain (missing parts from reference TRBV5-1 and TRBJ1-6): KAGVTQTPRYLIKTRGQQVTLSCSPISGHRSVSWYQQTPGQGLQFLFEYFSETQRNKGNFPGRFSGRQFSNSRSEMNVSTLELGDSALYLCASSLEGALNSPLHFGNGTRLTVT.

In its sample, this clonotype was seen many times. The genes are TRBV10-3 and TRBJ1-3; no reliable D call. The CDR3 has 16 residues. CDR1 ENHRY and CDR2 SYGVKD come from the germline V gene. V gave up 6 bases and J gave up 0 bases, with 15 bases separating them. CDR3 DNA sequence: TGTGCCATCAGCAGAGTTGGACCAGGCTCTGGAAACACCATATATTTT. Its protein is CAISRVGPGSGNTIYF.

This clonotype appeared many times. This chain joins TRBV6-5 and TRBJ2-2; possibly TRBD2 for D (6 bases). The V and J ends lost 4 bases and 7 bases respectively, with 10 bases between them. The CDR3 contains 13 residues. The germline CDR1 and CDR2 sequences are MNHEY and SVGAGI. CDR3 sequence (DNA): TGTGCCAGCAGTTCTATGGAGGGCGGGGAGCTGTTTTTT. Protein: CASSSMEGGELFF.

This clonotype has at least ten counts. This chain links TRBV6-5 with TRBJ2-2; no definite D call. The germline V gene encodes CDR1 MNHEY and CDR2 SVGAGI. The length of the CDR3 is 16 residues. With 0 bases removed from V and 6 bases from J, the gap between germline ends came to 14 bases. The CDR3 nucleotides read TGTGCCAGCAGTTACTCTTCCCGTAAGGGCGCCGGGGAGCTGTTTTTT. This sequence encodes CASSYSSRKGAGELFF.

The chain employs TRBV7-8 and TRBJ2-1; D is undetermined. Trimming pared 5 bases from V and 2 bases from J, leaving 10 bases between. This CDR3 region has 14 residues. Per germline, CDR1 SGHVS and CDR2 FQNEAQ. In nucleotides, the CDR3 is TGTGCCAGCAGCGTAAACGTGGCCTACAATGAGCAGTTCTTC. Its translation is CASSVNVAYNEQFF.

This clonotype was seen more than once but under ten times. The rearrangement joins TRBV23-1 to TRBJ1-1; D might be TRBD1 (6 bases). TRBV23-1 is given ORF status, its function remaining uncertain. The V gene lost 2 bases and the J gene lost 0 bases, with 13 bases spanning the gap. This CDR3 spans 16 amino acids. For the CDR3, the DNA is TGCGCCAGCAGTCAAACCCGGGACAACATGAACACTGAAGCTTTCTTT. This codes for CASSQTRDNMNTEAFF.

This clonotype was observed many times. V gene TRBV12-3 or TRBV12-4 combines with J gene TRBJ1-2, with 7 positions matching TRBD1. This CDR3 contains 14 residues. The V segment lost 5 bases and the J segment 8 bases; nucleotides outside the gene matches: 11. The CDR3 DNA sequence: TGTGCCAGCAGTCAGCAGACAGGGTCTTTCGGCTACACCTTC. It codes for CASSQQTGSFGYTF.

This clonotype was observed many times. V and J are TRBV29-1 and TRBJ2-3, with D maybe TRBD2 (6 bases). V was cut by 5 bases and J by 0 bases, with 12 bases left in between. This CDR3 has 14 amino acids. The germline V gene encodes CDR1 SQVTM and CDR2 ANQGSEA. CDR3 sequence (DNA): TGCAGCGTTCTTGTGAGCGGGAGCACAGATACGCAGTATTTT. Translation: CSVLVSGSTDTQYF.

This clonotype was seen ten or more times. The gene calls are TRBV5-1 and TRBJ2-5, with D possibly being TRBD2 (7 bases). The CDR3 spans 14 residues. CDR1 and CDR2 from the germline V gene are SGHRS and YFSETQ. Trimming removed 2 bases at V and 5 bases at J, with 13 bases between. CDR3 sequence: CASSFEGGSETQYF. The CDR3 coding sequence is TGCGCCAGCAGCTTCGAGGGGGGGTCGGAGACCCAGTACTTC.

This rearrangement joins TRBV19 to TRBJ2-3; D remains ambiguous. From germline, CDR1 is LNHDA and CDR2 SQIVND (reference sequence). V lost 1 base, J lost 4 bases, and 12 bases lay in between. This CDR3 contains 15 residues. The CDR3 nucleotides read TGTGCCAGTAGTATAGGCCTAGTGGGTCCAGATACGCAGTATTTT. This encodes CASSIGLVGPDTQYF.

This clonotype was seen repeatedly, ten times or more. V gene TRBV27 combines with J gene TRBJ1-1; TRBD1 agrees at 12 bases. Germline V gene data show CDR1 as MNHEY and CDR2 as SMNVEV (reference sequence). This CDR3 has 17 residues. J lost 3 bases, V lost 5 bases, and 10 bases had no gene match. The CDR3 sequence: CASSPGQGALLDTEAFF. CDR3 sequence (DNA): TGTGCCAGCAGTCCGGGACAGGGGGCGCTTTTGGACACTGAAGCTTTCTTT.

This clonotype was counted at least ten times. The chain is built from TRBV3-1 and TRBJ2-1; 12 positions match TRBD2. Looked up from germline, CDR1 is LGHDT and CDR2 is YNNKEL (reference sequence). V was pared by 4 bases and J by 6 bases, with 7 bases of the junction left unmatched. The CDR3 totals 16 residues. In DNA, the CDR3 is TGTGCCAGCAGCCTTGGACTAGCGGGGTTTGGCAATGAGCAGTTCTTC. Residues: CASSLGLAGFGNEQFF.

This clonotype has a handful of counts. CDR3 bases: TGTGCCAGCAGCCGGACTAGCGGGAGCGTCCATGAGCAGTTCTTC. It specifies CASSRTSGSVHEQFF. The V call is TRBV6-1, the J call TRBJ2-1; 13 bases align to TRBD2. This CDR3 contains 15 residues. Germline V gene data show CDR1 as MNHNS and CDR2 as SASEGT. V dropped 6 bases and J dropped 8; count of bases not matched to a gene: 7.

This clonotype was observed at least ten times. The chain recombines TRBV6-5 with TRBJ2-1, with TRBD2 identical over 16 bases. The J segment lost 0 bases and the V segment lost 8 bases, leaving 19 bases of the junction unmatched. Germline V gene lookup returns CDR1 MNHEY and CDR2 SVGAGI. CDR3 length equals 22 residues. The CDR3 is CASRPRPPGLAGGGSSYNEQFF. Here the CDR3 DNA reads TGTGCCAGCCGTCCCAGGCCGCCGGGACTAGCGGGAGGGGGAAGCTCCTACAATGAGCAGTTCTTC.

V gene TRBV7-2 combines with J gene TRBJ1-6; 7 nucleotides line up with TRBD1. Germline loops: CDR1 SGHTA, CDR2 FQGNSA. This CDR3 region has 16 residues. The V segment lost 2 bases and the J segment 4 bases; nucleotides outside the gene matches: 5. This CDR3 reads CASSLKGGVYNSPLHF. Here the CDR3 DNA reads TGTGCCAGCAGCTTAAAAGGGGGCGTTTATAATTCACCCCTCCACTTT.

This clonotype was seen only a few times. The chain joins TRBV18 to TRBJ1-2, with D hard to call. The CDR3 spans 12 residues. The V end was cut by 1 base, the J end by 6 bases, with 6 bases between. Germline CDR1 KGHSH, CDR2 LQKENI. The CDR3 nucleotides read TGTGCCAGCTCACCACTCAAAGATGGCTACACCTTC. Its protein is CASSPLKDGYTF.

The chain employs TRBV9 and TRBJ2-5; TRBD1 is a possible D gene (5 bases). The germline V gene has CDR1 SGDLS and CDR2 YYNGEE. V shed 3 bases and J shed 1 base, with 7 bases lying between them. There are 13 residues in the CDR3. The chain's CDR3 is CASSAGAQETQYF. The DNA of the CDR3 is TGTGCCAGCAGCGCTGGGGCCCAAGAGACCCAGTACTTC.

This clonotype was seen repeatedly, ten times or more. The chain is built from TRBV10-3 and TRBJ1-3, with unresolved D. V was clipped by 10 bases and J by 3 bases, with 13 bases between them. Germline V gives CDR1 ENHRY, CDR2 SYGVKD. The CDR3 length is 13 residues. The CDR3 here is CATERVYGNTIYF. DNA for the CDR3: TGTGCCACCGAAAGGGTTTATGGAAACACCATATATTTT.

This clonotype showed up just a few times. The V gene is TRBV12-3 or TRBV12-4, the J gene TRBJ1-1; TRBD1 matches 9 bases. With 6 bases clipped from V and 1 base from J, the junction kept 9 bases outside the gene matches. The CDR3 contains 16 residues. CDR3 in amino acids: CASSLTGGLSNTEAFF. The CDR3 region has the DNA TGTGCCAGCAGCCTAACAGGGGGCCTTTCGAACACTGAAGCTTTCTTT.

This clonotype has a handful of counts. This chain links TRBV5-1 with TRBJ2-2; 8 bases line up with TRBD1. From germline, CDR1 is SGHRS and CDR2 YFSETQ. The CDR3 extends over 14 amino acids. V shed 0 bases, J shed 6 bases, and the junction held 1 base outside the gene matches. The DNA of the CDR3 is TGCGCCAGCAGCTTGGGACAGGGGCCCGGGGAGCTGTTTTTT. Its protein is CASSLGQGPGELFF.